Sequencing of this TCR beta chain was carried out in a study of blood T cell repertoires in COVID-19 (dated by TCRdb to between 2020 and 2021). The study in broad terms: Samples from collaborators originated in the United States, Italy and Spain and spanned both the acute and convalescent phases of COVID-19. The prospective study material was composed of cDNA or gDNA derived from T cells, B-cell-depleted T cells, or PBMCs. Deeply sampled blood TCRbeta repertoires from subjects exposed to, actively infected with, or recovered from COVID-19 were included in the dataset. The repertoires were released in a freely available public database intended as a resource for research on the immune response to SARS-CoV-2. Samples were obtained from the ongoing ImmuneRACE study (first 160 participants) and from some 1,200 subjects provided by 6 global collaborators. The sample metadata nearly always contained a de-identified subject ID, COVID-19 status, age in years and sex. Where available, HLA class I and class II types were taken from metadata supplied by the sample provider and were not determined by assay-based typing.

The collaborating institutions used their own protocols to collect whole blood in K2EDTA tubes. For TCRbeta analysis, collaborators shipped samples in one of three forms: frozen whole blood, isolated PBMCs, or DNA extracted from either of those sample types. TCRbeta CDR3 regions were amplified from genomic DNA by means of the immunoSEQ Assay, a bias-controlled multiplex PCR. The original pipeline was this. Nucleated cell counts per sample were estimated from amplification of reference gene primers within the assay. To quantify the absolute abundance of each unique TCRbeta CDR3 rearrangement, sequence reads were collapsed and filtered. Productive Simpson clonality was computed per sample as the square root of Simpson's diversity index over productive rearrangements. What TCRdb holds here is the immuneACCESS table cut down to in-frame rearrangements. Part of the clones is not present; checked against another copy, under half of the missing clones reflect an unresolved V gene, and the others are unexplained. That table furnishes V, J and clone size, whereas the DNA furnished D and trimming. The sample contains about 140,000 clones, roughly 84% of them found a single time. Roughly two fifths of the sample is taken by the ten largest.

With regard to this clone: The specificity of this receptor is unknown. It has no much larger one-base neighbor in the sample; base qualities were not kept.

The junction carries 15 bases between V and J, which are trimmed by 2 bases and 5 bases respectively. From the cysteine up to the phenylalanine, the CDR3 has a length of 16 residues. The DNA shown is the 48-base CDR3, in frame from base 1. The germline V gene supplies CDR1 SGHTA and CDR2 FQGNSA. General conclusions and limits of the study: Clinical and demographic metadata were provided uncurated, with the amount varying by source and participant.

The sequence came from a human donor in a cohort sampled during active COVID-19. The chain employs TRBV7-2 and TRBJ1-4, with a weak D call of TRBD1 (6 bases match). The specimen sequenced was peripheral blood. Read as DNA, the sequence is TGTGCCAGCAGCTTATATGGGACATCTCACAATGAAAAACTGTTTTTT. Translated, it reads CASSLYGTSHNEKLFF.